Shown below are 8 T cell receptor beta chains from a single sample sequenced in a study of T cells in Graves' hyperthyroidism and ophthalmopathy. Amplification targeted TCR beta CDR3 regions from RNA transcripts. When the TCR CDR3 underwent first-round RT-PCR, the HTBI primer set was used. TCRdb re-called the multiplex PCR reads with MiXCR, one entry per CDR3 protein. The data show roughly 580,000 distinct CDR3 sequences, approximately 15% seen once. The sample was blood. The receptors derive from a woman aged 25 to 39 with Graves' hyperthyroidism that later progressed to Graves' ophthalmopathy.

This clonotype was observed many times. V and J are TRBV28 and TRBJ1-6; no clear D. CDR3 length: 16 residues. Germline V gene data show CDR1 as MDHEN and CDR2 as SYDVKM. Trimming removed 5 bases at V and 8 bases at J, with 19 bases between. The CDR3 nucleotides read TGTGCCAGCAGTCACCAAACTGGGAATGGGTATTCACCCCTCCACTTT. This codes for CASSHQTGNGYSPLHF.

A note on this clonotype: Since a much larger clone is just one base distant, this may be a read error. J is TRBJ2-1 and V is TRBV7-6; D uncertain. The J call is uncertain, as TRBJ2-7 better fits the DNA end. Germline-derived CDR1 and CDR2 are SGHVS and FNYEAQ. There are 15 residues in the CDR3. CDR3 loop: CASSLSRAIGNEQYF. The DNA of the CDR3 is TGTGCCAGCAGCTTGTCTCGAGCTATCGGCAATGAGCAGTACTTC.

V and J are TRBV10-2 and TRBJ1-4; tentatively, D is TRBD1 (6 bases). Between the trimmed V and J ends, which lost 2 bases and 11 bases, there was a span of 15 bases. This CDR3 is built from 14 residues. CDR1 and CDR2 (germline): WSHSY, SAAADI. This CDR3 is CASSENGGPSKLFF. DNA of the CDR3: TGCGCCAGCAGTGAGAACGGGGGCCCTTCGAAACTGTTTTTT.

The CDR3 DNA is TGTGCCAGCAGACTTAGCGGGAGGGCCGTTAATGAGCAGTTCTTC. Translation: CASRLSGRAVNEQFF. This chain connects TRBV5-4 to TRBJ2-1; 11 bases line up with TRBD2. The V and J ends lost 5 bases and 7 bases, in that order; junction bases with no gene match: 8. CDR3 length: 15 amino acids. Germline lookup yields CDR1 SGHNT and CDR2 YYREEE (reference sequence). The full variable domain, its missing parts supplied by reference TRBV5-4 and TRBJ2-1, is ETGVTQSPTHLIKTRGQQVTLRCSSQSGHNTVSWYQQALGQGPQFIFQYYREEENGRGNFPPRFSGLQFPNYSSELNVNALELDDSALYLCASRLSGRAVNEQFFGPGTRLTVL.

The table lists this clonotype with a few counts. The V call is TRBV7-9, the J call TRBJ1-5; D is perhaps TRBD1 (5 bases). Per the germline V gene, CDR1 is SEHNR and CDR2 is FQNEAQ (reference sequence). The CDR3 is made up of 13 amino acids. Trimming removed 6 bases at V and 5 bases at J, with 11 bases between. The CDR3 protein is CASRVGEDQPQHF. The CDR3 DNA follows: TGTGCCAGCAGGGTGGGGGAGGATCAGCCCCAGCATTTT.

This clonotype was seen at least ten times. The V call is TRBV6-1, the J call TRBJ1-1, with D possibly TRBD1 on 6 matching bases. The CDR3 is 13 residues long. The V and J ends lost 8 bases and 2 bases respectively, with 12 bases between them. Per germline, CDR1 MNHNS and CDR2 SASEGT. The CDR3 coding sequence is TGTGCCAGCTTCCGGGGGCCCAACACTGAAGCTTTCTTT. It translates to CASFRGPNTEAFF.

As concerns this clonotype: At one boundary the junction diverges from the germline segment, which might be a read error. The CDR3 sequence: CASRSSGEEAQYF. The CDR3 DNA reads TGTGCCAGCAGATCTAGCGGGGAAGAGGCCCAGTACTTC. The chain uses TRBV6-2 or TRBV6-3 and TRBJ2-5, with TRBD2 matching over 9 bases. Germline V CDR1 and CDR2: MNHEY, SVGEGT. CDR3 length: 13 amino acids.

This clonotype was detected only a few times. The rearrangement links TRBV4-1 to TRBJ1-5; D not certain. V dropped 0 bases and J dropped 10 bases, with 10 bases sitting between them. CDR1 is MGHRA, CDR2 YSYEKL, per germline. This CDR3 region has 13 residues. The CDR3 sequence: CASSQERMSPQHF. CDR3 bases: TGCGCCAGCAGCCAAGAGCGCATGTCACCCCAGCATTTT.